This TCR beta chain originates from a study of identifying expanded T cells in peripheral blood. The data were produced by immunoSEQ multiplex PCR, yet TCRdb's version contains in-frame clones alone and is incomplete. This repertoire shows 75,000 to 90,000 clones, around nine tenths found once; its top ten account for roughly 7%. With 0 bases removed from V and 0 bases from J, the gap between germline ends came to 11 bases. The CDR3 is made up of 15 amino acids. Germline V gene lookup returns CDR1 GTSNPN and CDR2 SVGIG (reference sequence). With regard to this clone: The antigen is undetermined.

Collection occurred without any documented infections or immune events in donors. Whole-study results and caveats: Technical replicates showed about 1.2 changed clones; approximately 2 weeks about 16; four weeks 19. Approximately 2-week clone count variance significantly increased as total template count grew.

The sequenced sample was blood. The rearrangement joins TRBV30 to TRBJ1-2; D may be TRBD1 (6 bases). The origin of this receptor is a person aged 18-70 years in good health. CDR3 region: CAWSVTGYSNYGYTF. CDR3 nucleotides: TGTGCCTGGAGTGTAACAGGGTACTCTAACTATGGCTACACCTTC.